The clone carrying this TCR beta chain was seen only a few times. The antigen is unknown. TCRdb reprocessed the RT-PCR reads with MiXCR, giving one entry per CDR3 protein. Of 650,000 to 800,000 distinct CDR3 sequences listed, approximately 15% are singletons. The sample is drawn from a study of response to subunit inactivated influenza vaccine. Findings and caveats of the study: Researchers suggested that each seasonal influenza vaccination recruits few new T cells.

The V end was cut by 5 bases, the J end by 3 bases, with 16 bases between. Germline CDR1 is KGHDR and CDR2 is SFDVKD. This CDR3 has 16 amino acids. The material sequenced was PBMCs from blood, taken around 15 days before vaccination. The gene calls are TRBV24-1 and TRBJ2-1; D is unclear. This receptor was taken from a man between 50 and 59 years old who received an inactivated influenza vaccine. This CDR3 is CATSAFIGHFYNEQFF. The CDR3 nucleotides read TGTGCCACCAGTGCCTTCATTGGGCATTTCTACAATGAGCAGTTCTTC.